This entry lists 11 T cell receptor beta chains sequenced from one sample in a study of OX40 agonist ivuxolimab in advanced cancers. Sequencing used immunoSEQ multiplex PCR; TCRdb keeps in-frame clones, though not all of them. The sample lists some 83,000 clones, over 90% occurring once. Source: CD4+ or CD8+ T cells sorted from blood, taken in a trial of the OX40 agonist ivuxolimab. The receptors derive from an adult with an advanced solid tumor such as melanoma, head and neck, liver or kidney cancer.

The chain uses TRBV7-9 and TRBJ2-7; D gene unclear. This CDR3 is built from 13 residues. The ends were cut back, 2 bases at V and 1 base at J, with 6 bases in the middle. Germline V gene sequence: CDR1 SEHNR, CDR2 FQNEAQ (reference sequence). In DNA, the CDR3 is TGTGCCAGCAGCTTATCCAGATCCTACGAGCAGTACTTC. Residues: CASSLSRSYEQYF.

The genes are TRBV6-6 and TRBJ2-7; TRBD1 agrees at 7 bases. Germline CDR1 and CDR2: MNHNY and SVGAGI (reference sequence). V was clipped by 7 bases and J by 10 bases; unmatched bases: 19. The CDR3 totals 15 residues. The CDR3 DNA reads TGTGCCAGCAAGGGGGCGCAGCTACGGGCCGCTAGTCAGTACTTC. Its protein product is CASKGAQLRAASQYF.

The rearrangement links TRBV9 to TRBJ1-3; D remains ambiguous. Germline CDR1 reads SGDLS; CDR2 reads YYNGEE. V dropped 0 bases and J dropped 0 bases, with 13 bases sitting between them. The CDR3 consists of 17 residues. DNA for the CDR3: TGTGCCAGCAGCGTAGATACTGAACGAATCTCTGGAAACACCATATATTTT. Protein product: CASSVDTERISGNTIYF. Full variable domain (remainder filled in from reference TRBV9 and TRBJ1-3): DSGVTQTPKHLITATGQRVTLRCSPRSGDLSVYWYQQSLDQGLQFLIQYYNGEERAKGNILERFSAQQFPDLHSELNLSSLELGDSALYFCASSVDTERISGNTIYFGEGSWLTVV.

The V and J genes are TRBV5-1 and TRBJ1-3, with no clear D. Germline V CDR1 and CDR2: SGHRS, YFSETQ. CDR3 length: 16 amino acids. V dropped 2 bases and J dropped 4 bases, with 16 bases sitting between them. DNA for the CDR3: TGCGCCAGCAGCTTCGAATCAGATGGGCCAGGAAACACCATATATTTT. This encodes CASSFESDGPGNTIYF.

The chain has TRBV6-5 and TRBJ2-4, with D possibly TRBD1 on 8 matching bases. This CDR3 region has 13 residues. The germline V gene encodes CDR1 MNHEY and CDR2 SVGAGI. V was pared by 6 bases and J by 10 bases, with 16 bases between. The CDR3 bases are TGTGCCAGCAGCCTCGGACAGGGAGGGATTCAGTACTTC. Its translation: CASSLGQGGIQYF.

This rearrangement joins TRBV5-4 to TRBJ2-5; 13 bases are shared with TRBD2. This CDR3 has 20 amino acids. The germline CDR1 and CDR2 sequences are SGHNT and YYREEE (reference sequence). J was trimmed by 4 bases and V by 4 bases; bases with no gene match: 19. The CDR3 spells CASSGISGTSGASLRETQYF. For the CDR3, the DNA is TGTGCCAGCAGCGGAATATCCGGGACTAGCGGGGCCAGTTTAAGAGAGACCCAGTACTTC.

The chain combines TRBV9 with TRBJ1-6; weak D call: TRBD1 (6 bases). The germline gives CDR1 SGDLS, CDR2 YYNGEE. The ends were cut back, 4 bases at V and 7 bases at J, with 15 bases in the middle. There are 15 residues in the CDR3. CDR3 DNA: TGTGCCAGCAGCCCCCGGGCAGGGGTGAATTCACCCCTCCACTTT. It encodes CASSPRAGVNSPLHF.

This chain connects TRBV7-8 to TRBJ2-7; D unresolved. This CDR3 has 13 residues. Looked up from germline, CDR1 is SGHVS and CDR2 is FQNEAQ. With 2 bases removed from V and 2 bases from J, the gap between germline ends came to 7 bases. The CDR3 DNA follows: TGTGCCAGCAGCTTAACTGTGCCCTACGAGCAGTACTTC. It is translated as CASSLTVPYEQYF.

The chain recombines TRBV27 with TRBJ2-7, with 7 bases lining up with TRBD2. J was trimmed by 5 bases and V by 5 bases; bases with no gene match: 9. Germline CDR1 is MNHEY and CDR2 is SMNVEV (reference sequence). The CDR3 runs 14 residues. In DNA, the CDR3 is TGTGCCAGCAGTCCCTTGGGGGGGAGCCACGAGCAGTACTTC. Protein sequence: CASSPLGGSHEQYF.

The chain has TRBV4-3 and TRBJ2-2, with TRBD1 identical over 8 bases. Germline values: CDR1 LGHNA, CDR2 YSLEER. V was pared by 3 bases and J by 2 bases, with 8 bases of the junction left unmatched. The CDR3 has 17 amino acids. The CDR3 spells CASSQVNRGINTGELFF. CDR3 DNA sequence: TGCGCCAGCAGCCAGGTTAACAGGGGGATTAACACCGGGGAGCTGTTTTTT.

The rearrangement joins TRBV4-1 to TRBJ2-1; D remains ambiguous. Looked up from germline, CDR1 is MGHRA and CDR2 is YSYEKL. Trimming left V 0 bases short and J 4 bases short, with 7 bases between. The CDR3 length is 14 residues. CDR3 nucleotides: TGCGCCAGCAGCCAAGAGGGCAGATACAATGAGCAGTTCTTC. It yields the protein CASSQEGRYNEQFF.